This TCR beta chain emerged from a study of spatial heterogeneity in lung cancer. About the research overall: TCR transcript counts in tumor regions correlated strongly with a T cell module score from matched bulk RNA-seq.

The time point was: sample taken at primary tumor resection. Samples came from 72 TRACERx patients with untreated early-stage lung cancer. Whole RNA came from tumor, nontumor lung or frozen PBMC and was sequenced without being sorted. This clonotype was seen ten or more times. Its target is unknown. V gave up 0 bases and J gave up 7 bases, with 16 bases separating them. The CDR3 sequence is 16 residues long. The germline CDR1 and CDR2 sequences are SGHRS and YFSETQ. Points from the study as a whole: Counts of expanded alpha and beta TCRs within tumors tracked the tumor nonsynonymous mutation count.

Single TCR cDNA molecules each had their own unique molecular identifier. TCRdb reprocessed the 5' RACE reads via MiXCR and lists one record per CDR3 protein. The repertoire consists of 9,500 to 11,000 distinct CDR3 sequences, with about 12% occurring once and the leading ten covering roughly a tenth. Sequencing used lung tumor tissue, obtained at surgery. This receptor was identified in a male donor with early-stage non-small cell lung cancer. The chain joins TRBV5-1 to TRBJ1-4; D is possibly TRBD1 (5 bases). The CDR3 reads CASSLVSGMSSEKLFF. CDR3 DNA sequence: TGCGCCAGCAGCTTGGTGTCAGGGATGTCGAGTGAAAAACTGTTTTTT.